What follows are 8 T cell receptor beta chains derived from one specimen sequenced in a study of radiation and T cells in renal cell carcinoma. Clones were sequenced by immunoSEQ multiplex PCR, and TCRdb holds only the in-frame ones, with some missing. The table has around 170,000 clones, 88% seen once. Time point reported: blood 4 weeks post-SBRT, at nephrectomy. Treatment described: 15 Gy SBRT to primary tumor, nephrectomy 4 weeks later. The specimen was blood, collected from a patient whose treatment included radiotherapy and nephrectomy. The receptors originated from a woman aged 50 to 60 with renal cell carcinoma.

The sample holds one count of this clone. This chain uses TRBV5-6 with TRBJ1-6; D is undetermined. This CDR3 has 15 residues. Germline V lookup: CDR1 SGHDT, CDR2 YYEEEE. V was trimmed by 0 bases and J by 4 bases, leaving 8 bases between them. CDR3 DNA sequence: TGTGCCAGCAGCTTGGAGGGCCAATATAATTCACCCCTCCACTTT. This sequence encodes CASSLEGQYNSPLHF.

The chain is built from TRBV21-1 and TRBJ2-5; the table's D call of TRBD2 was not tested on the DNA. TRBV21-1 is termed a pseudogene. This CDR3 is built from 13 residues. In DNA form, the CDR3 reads TGTGCCAGCAGCATATTCTGTGAAGAGACCCAGTACTTC. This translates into CASSIFCEETQYF.

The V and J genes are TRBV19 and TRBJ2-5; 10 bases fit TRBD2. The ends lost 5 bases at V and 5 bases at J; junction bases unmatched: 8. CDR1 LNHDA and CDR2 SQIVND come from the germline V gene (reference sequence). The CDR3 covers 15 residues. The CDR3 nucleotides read TGTGCCAGTAGTCCTGGACTAGCGGCTCGGGAGACCCAGTACTTC. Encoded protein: CASSPGLAARETQYF.

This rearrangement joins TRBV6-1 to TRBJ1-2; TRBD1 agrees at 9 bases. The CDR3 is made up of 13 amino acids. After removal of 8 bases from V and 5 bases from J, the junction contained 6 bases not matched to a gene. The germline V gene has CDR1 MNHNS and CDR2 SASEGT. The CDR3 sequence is CASPDRGGYGYTF. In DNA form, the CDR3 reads TGTGCCAGCCCGGACAGGGGAGGATATGGCTACACCTTC.

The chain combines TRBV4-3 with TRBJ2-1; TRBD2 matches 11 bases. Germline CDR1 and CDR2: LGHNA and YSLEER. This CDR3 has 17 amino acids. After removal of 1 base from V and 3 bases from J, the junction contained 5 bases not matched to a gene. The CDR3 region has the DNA TGCGCCAGCAGCCAAGGGCACGGGACTAGCGGCTACAATGAGCAGTTCTTC. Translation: CASSQGHGTSGYNEQFF.

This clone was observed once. The CDR3 loop reads CASSLYAREQYF. The CDR3 nucleotides are TGTGCCAGCAGTCTCTACGCGAGGGAGCAGTACTTC. The rearrangement uses TRBV6-5 and TRBJ2-7; D is undetermined. Germline V gives CDR1 MNHEY, CDR2 SVGAGI. This CDR3 contains 12 residues. V was clipped by 5 bases and J by 7 bases, with 12 bases between them.

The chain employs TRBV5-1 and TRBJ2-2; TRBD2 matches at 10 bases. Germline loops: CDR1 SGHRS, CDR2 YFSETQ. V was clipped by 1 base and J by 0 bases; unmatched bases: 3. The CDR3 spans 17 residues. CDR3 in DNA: TGCGCCAGCAGCTTGAGCGGGGGGGCCCCGAACACCGGGGAGCTGTTTTTT. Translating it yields CASSLSGGAPNTGELFF.

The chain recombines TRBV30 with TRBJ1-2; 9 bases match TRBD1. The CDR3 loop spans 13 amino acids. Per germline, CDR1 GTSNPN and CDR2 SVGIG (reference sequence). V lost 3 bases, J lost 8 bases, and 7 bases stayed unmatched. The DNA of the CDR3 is TGTGCCTGGAGCTTCGGACAGGGGACCGGCTACACCTTC. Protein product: CAWSFGQGTGYTF.